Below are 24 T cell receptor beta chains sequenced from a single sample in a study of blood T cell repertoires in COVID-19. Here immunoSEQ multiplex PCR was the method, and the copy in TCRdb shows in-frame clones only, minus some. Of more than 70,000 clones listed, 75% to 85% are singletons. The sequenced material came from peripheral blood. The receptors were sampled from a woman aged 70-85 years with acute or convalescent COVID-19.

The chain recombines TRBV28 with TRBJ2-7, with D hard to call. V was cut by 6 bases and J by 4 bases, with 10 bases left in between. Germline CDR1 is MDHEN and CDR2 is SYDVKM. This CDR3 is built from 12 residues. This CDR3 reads CASSLKRYEQYF. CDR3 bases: TGTGCCAGCAGCCTAAAGAGGTACGAGCAGTACTTC.

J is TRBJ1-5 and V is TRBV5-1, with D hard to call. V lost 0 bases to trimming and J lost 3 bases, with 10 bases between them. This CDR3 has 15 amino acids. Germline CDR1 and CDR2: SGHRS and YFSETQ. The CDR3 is CASSLAGSFNQPQHF. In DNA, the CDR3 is TGCGCCAGCAGCTTGGCCGGGAGCTTCAATCAGCCCCAGCATTTT.

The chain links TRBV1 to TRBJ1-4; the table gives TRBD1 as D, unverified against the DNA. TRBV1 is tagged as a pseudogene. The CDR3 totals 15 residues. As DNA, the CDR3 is TGCACCAGCAGCCACCCCATCAACAATGCCGAAAAACTGTTTTTT. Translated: CTSSHPINNAEKLFF.

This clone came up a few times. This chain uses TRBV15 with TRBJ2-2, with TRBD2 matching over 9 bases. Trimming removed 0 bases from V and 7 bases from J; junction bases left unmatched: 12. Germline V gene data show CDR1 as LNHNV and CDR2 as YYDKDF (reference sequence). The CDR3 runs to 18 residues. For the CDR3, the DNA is TGTGCCACCAGCAGAGATCTGCTAGCGGGGCCTTTGGGCGGGGAGCTGTTTTTT. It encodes CATSRDLLAGPLGGELFF.

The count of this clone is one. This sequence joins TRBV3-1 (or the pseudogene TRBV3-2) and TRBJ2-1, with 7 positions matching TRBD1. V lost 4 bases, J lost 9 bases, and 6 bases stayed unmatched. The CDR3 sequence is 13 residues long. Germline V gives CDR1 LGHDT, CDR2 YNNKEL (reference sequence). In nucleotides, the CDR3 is TGTGCCAGCAGCCCCGGACAGGTGGGTGAGCAGTTCTTC. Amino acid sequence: CASSPGQVGEQFF.

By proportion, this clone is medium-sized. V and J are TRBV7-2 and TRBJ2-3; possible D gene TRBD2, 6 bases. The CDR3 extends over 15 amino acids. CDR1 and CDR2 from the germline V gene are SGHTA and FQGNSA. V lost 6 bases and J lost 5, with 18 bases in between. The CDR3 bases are TGTGCCAGCAGGTCCCAGTTCGGGGGAAGAGATACGCAGTATTTT. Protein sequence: CASRSQFGGRDTQYF.

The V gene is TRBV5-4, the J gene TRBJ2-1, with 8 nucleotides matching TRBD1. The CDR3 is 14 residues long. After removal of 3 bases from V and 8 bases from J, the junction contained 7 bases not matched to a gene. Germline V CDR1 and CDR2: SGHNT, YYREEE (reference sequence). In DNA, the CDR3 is TGTGCCAGCAGCTCCTCGGCAGGGGGCTATGAGCAGTTCTTC. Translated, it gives CASSSSAGGYEQFF.

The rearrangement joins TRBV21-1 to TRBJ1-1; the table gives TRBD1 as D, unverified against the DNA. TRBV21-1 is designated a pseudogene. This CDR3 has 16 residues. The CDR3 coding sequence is TGTGCCAGCAGCAATCGGGACAGGGGGTGTTGCACTGAAGCTTTCTTT. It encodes CASSNRDRGCCTEAFF.

This CDR3 is CASSLAQGYGYTF. Written as DNA, the CDR3 is TGTGCCAGCAGTTTAGCGCAGGGATATGGCTACACCTTC. The V call is TRBV12-3 or TRBV12-4, the J call TRBJ1-2; tentative D call: TRBD1 (5 bases). V was shortened by 0 bases and J by 5 bases, with 7 bases between the two germline ends. This CDR3 has 13 amino acids.

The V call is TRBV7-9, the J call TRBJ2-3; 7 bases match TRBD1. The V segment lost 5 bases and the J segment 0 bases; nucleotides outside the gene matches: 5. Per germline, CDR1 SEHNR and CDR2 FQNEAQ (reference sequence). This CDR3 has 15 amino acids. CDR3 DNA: TGTGCCAGCAGCGACGACAGGGCTAGCACAGATACGCAGTATTTT. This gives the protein CASSDDRASTDTQYF.

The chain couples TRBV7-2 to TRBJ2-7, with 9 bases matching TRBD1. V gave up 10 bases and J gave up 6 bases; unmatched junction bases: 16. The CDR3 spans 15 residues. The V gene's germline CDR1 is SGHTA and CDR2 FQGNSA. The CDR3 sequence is CATEPQGQGIREQYF. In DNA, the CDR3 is TGTGCCACCGAGCCCCAGGGACAGGGCATTCGCGAGCAGTACTTC.

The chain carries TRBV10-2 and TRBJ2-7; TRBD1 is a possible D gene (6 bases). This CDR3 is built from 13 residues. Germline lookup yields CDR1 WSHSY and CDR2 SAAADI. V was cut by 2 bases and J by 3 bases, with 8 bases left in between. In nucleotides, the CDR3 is TGCGCCAGCAGTGAGACAGGGATCTACGAGCAGTACTTC. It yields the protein CASSETGIYEQYF.

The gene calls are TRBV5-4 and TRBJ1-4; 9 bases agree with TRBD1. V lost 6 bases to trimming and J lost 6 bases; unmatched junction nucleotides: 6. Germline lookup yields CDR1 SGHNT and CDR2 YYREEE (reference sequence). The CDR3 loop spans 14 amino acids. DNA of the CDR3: TGTGCCAGCACCAGGGACAGGGTTGATGAAAAACTGTTTTTT. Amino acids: CASTRDRVDEKLFF.

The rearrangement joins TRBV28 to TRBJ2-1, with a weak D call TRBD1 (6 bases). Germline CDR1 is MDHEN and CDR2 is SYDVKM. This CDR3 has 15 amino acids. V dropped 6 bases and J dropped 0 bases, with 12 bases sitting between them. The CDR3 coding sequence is TGTGCCAGCAGCCAGGGGACATACTCCTACAATGAGCAGTTCTTC. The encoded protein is CASSQGTYSYNEQFF.

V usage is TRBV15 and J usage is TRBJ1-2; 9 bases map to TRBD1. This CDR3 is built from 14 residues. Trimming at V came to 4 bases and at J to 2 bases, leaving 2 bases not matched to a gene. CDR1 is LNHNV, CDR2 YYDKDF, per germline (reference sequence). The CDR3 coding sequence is TGTGCCACCAGCACAGGACAGGGGAACTATGGCTACACCTTC. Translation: CATSTGQGNYGYTF.

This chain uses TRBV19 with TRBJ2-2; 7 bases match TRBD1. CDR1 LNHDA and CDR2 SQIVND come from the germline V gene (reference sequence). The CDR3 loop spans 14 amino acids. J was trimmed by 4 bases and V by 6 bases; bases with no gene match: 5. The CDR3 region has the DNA TGTGCCAGTAGCCGGGACAGTATCACCGGGGAGCTGTTTTTT. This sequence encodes CASSRDSITGELFF.

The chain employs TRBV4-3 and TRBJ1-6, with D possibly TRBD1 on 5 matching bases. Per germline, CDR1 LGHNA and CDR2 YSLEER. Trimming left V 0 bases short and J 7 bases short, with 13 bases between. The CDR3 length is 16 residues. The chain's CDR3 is CASSQELTVPNSPLHF. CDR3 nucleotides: TGCGCCAGCAGCCAAGAACTGACAGTACCAAATTCACCCCTCCACTTT.

The CDR3 DNA sequence: TGTGCCAGCAGTGGATTCGGGACTGGTGGCACCGGGGAGCTGTTTTTT. Translation gives CASSGFGTGGTGELFF. This chain uses TRBV6-2 or TRBV6-3 with TRBJ2-2; possible D gene TRBD2, 6 bases. Trimming removed 5 bases at V and 4 bases at J, with 17 bases between. The CDR3 has 16 residues. In germline, CDR1 is MNHEY, CDR2 SVGEGT.

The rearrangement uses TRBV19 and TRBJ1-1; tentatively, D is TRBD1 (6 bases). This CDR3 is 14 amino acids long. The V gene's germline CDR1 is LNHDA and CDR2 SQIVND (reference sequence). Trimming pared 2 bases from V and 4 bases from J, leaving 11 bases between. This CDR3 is CASSIFIGGTEAFF. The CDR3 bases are TGTGCCAGTAGTATATTCATAGGGGGCACTGAAGCTTTCTTT. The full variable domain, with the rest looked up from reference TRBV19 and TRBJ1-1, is DGGITQSPKYLFRKEGQNVTLSCEQNLNHDAMYWYRQDPGQGLRLIYYSQIVNDFQKGDIAEGYSVSREKKESFPLTVTSAQKNPTAFYLCASSIFIGGTEAFFGQGTRLTVV.

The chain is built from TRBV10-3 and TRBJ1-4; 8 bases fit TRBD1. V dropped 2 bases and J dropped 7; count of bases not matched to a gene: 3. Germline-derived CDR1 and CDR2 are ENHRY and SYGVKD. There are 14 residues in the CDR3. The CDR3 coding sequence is TGTGCCATCAGTGAGGGACAGGGAAGTGAAAAACTGTTTTTT. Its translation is CAISEGQGSEKLFF.

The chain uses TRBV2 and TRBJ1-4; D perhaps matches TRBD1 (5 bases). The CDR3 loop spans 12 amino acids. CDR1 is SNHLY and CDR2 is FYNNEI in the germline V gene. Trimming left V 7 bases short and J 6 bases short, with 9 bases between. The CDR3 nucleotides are TGTGCCAGCAAAGGGGCTTATGAAAAACTGTTTTTT. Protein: CASKGAYEKLFF.

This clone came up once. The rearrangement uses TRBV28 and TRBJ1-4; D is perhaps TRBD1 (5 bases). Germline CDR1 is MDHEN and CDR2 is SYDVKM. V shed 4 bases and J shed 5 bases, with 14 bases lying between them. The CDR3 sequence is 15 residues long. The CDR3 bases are TGTGCCAGCAGTTCTAACAGGCGTCCAAATGAAAAACTGTTTTTT. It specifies CASSSNRRPNEKLFF.

The chain's CDR3 is CASSWGDRAVFGVEKLFF. DNA for the CDR3: TGCGCCAGCAGCTGGGGGGACAGGGCGGTTTTTGGAGTAGAAAAACTGTTTTTT. The chain is built from TRBV5-1 and TRBJ1-4; 9 bases align to TRBD1. Germline V gene data show CDR1 as SGHRS and CDR2 as YFSETQ. This CDR3 contains 18 residues. Losses at the gene ends were 3 bases for V and 8 bases for J; bases not matched to a gene: 17.

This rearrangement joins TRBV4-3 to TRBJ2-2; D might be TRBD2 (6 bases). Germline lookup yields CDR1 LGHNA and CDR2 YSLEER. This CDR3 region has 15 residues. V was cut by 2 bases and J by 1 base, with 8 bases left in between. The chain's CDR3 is CASSQWGENTGELFF. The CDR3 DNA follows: TGCGCCAGCAGCCAATGGGGGGAGAACACCGGGGAGCTGTTTTTT.